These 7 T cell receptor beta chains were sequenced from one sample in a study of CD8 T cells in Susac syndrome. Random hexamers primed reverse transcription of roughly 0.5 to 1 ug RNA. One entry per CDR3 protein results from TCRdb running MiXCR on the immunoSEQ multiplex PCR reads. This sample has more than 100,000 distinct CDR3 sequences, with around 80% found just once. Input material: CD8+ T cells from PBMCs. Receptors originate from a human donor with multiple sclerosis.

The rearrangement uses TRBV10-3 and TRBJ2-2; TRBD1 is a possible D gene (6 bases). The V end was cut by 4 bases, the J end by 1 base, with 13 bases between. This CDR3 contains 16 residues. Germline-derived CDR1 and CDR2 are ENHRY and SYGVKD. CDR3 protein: CAISGDKGVNTGELFF. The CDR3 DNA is TGTGCCATCAGTGGGGATAAGGGGGTGAACACCGGGGAGCTGTTTTTT.

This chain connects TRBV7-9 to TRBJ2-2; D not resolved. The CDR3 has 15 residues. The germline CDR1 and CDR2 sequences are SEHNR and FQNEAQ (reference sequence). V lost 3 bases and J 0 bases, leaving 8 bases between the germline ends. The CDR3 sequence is CASSFISANTGELFF. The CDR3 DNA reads TGTGCCAGCAGCTTCATCAGCGCGAACACCGGGGAGCTGTTTTTT.

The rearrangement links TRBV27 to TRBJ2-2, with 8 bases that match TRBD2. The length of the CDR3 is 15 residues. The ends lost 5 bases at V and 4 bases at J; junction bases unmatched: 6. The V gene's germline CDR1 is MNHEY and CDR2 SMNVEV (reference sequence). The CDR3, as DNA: TGTGCCAGCAGTCACGGACTAGCTATCACCGGGGAGCTGTTTTTT. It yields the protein CASSHGLAITGELFF.

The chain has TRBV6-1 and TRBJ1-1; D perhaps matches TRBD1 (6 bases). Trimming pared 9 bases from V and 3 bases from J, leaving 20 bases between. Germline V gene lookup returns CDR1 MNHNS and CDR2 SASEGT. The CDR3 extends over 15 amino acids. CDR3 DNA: TGTGCCAGTCAAACCCCAGGGGAAGGCTACACTGAAGCTTTCTTT. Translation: CASQTPGEGYTEAFF.

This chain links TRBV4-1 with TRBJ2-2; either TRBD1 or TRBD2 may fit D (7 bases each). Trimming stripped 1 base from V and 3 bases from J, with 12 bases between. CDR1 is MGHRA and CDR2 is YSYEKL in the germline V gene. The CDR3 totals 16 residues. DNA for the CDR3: TGCGCCAGCAGCCAAGTCCCAGGGGGGGACACCGGGGAGCTGTTTTTT. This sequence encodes CASSQVPGGDTGELFF.

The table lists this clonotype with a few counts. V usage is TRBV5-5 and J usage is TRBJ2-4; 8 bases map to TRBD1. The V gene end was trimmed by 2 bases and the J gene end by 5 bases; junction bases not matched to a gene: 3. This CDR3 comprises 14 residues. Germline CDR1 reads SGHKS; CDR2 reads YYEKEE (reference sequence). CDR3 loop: CASSFGTGQNIQYF. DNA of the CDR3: TGTGCCAGCAGCTTCGGGACAGGTCAAAACATTCAGTACTTC.

DNA of the CDR3: TGTGCCTGGAAGAGCTTAAGGGAAGCTAACTATGGCTACACCTTC. This translates into CAWKSLREANYGYTF. V and J are TRBV30 and TRBJ1-2; D is unresolved. Germline loops: CDR1 GTSNPN, CDR2 SVGIG (reference sequence). Trimming left V 4 bases short and J 0 bases short, with 15 bases between. CDR3 length: 15 residues.